The sequence of this T cell receptor (beta chain) was determined in a study of cytomegalovirus exposure and HLA in healthy donors. Overall study context: An earlier analysis identified approximately 110 million unique TCR beta sequences in some 180 million T cells. Study results and limitations: Being indistinguishable, some V segments were excluded, TRBV6-2 and TRBV6-3 among them. Analyzed later, association rates of TCRs varied across HLA loci, with DRB1 most and HLA-C fewest.

The V and J ends lost 0 bases and 0 bases respectively, with 10 bases between them. This CDR3 is 16 amino acids long. Looked up from germline, CDR1 is SGHTA and CDR2 is FQGNSA. The PCR contained 60 Vbeta and 13 Jbeta primers. Some clones are missing from TCRdb's copy, which holds only in-frame ones; the method was immunoSEQ multiplex PCR. Here the sample spans more than 100,000 clones, around four fifths being singletons. This clone has only a few counts. Its antigen is not known. This TCR derives from a man aged 40-55 years in good health and CMV-seronegative. Material: PBMCs. The J gene is TRBJ2-3, the V gene TRBV7-2, with D unclear. The CDR3 DNA follows: TGTGCCAGCAGCTTAGCCCAGGCCGCAAGCACAGATACGCAGTATTTT. Translation gives CASSLAQAASTDTQYF.